These 32 T cell receptor beta chains came from one sample sequenced in a study of shared clonotypes between healthy human individuals. The table came from immunoSEQ multiplex PCR; TCRdb's copy has only in-frame clones and leaves some out. The repertoire includes approximately 710,000 clones, about 90% of them detected once, and 30% to 35% sits in the top ten. Sequencing was carried out using memory CD8+ T cells from PBMCs. Regarding subset: CD45RO+ cells pooled with CCR7-negative TemRA cells. These receptors came from a man aged 18 to 30 in good health. Some clones in this sample may be carry-over from other donors' samples.

This clone was detected ten times or more. The J gene is TRBJ1-2, the V gene TRBV27, with TRBD1 as a possible D gene (5 bases). V dropped 3 bases and J dropped 0 bases, with 11 bases sitting between them. CDR3 length: 15 amino acids. Per germline, CDR1 MNHEY and CDR2 SMNVEV (reference sequence). This chain's CDR3 is CASSFGRVANYGYTF. The CDR3 DNA reads as TGTGCCAGCAGTTTCGGCAGGGTAGCTAACTATGGCTACACCTTC.

The chain links TRBV10-3 to TRBJ2-5; 11 nucleotides align to TRBD2. The length of the CDR3 is 14 residues. From germline, CDR1 is ENHRY and CDR2 SYGVKD. Trimming cost V 6 bases and J 3 bases; bases outside gene matches: 3. The CDR3 DNA follows: TGTGCCATCAGGGGACTAGCGGAAGAAGAGACCCAGTACTTC. This codes for CAIRGLAEEETQYF.

V and J are TRBV7-9 and TRBJ2-1; 9 nucleotides match TRBD1. The CDR3 covers 16 residues. J gave up 8 bases and V 1 base, and 9 bases lay outside the gene matches. Per the germline V gene, CDR1 is SEHNR and CDR2 is FQNEAQ (reference sequence). The CDR3 sequence: CASSLDRDRVVHEQFF. The CDR3, as DNA: TGTGCCAGCAGCTTAGACCGGGACAGGGTTGTCCATGAGCAGTTCTTC.

In its sample, this clone was seen many times. Other DNA sequences in this sample translate to the same CDR3. The genes are TRBV5-1 and TRBJ2-1, with TRBD2 matching 8 bases. The V gene end was trimmed by 1 base and the J gene end by 2 bases; junction bases not matched to a gene: 5. This CDR3 has 16 amino acids. Germline CDR1 is SGHRS and CDR2 is YFSETQ. As DNA, the CDR3 is TGCGCCAGCAGCTTGCCCGGGGGGGGCACCTACAATGAGCAGTTCTTC. It specifies CASSLPGGGTYNEQFF.

The V gene is TRBV28, the J gene TRBJ1-5; D ambiguous. Trimming removed 3 bases at V and 5 bases at J, with 11 bases between. Germline lookup yields CDR1 MDHEN and CDR2 SYDVKM. CDR3 size: 14 residues. The CDR3 loop reads CASSFRQADQPQHF. In DNA, the CDR3 is TGTGCCAGCAGTTTTAGGCAGGCGGATCAGCCCCAGCATTTT. Full variable domain (outside the CDR3, taken from reference TRBV28 and TRBJ1-5): DVKVTQSSRYLVKRTGEKVFLECVQDMDHENMFWYRQDPGLGLRLIYFSYDVKMKEKGDIPEGYSVSREKKERFSLILESASTNQTSMYLCASSFRQADQPQHFGDGTRLSIL.

The table lists this clone with a count of one. The rearrangement uses TRBV6-4 and TRBJ2-3; D may match TRBD1 or TRBD2 (5 bases each). Germline V lookup: CDR1 MRHNA, CDR2 SNTAGT. The CDR3 has 19 residues. V lost 6 bases to trimming and J lost 1 base, with 26 bases between them. The DNA for the CDR3 is TGTGCCAGCAGCGGCCGCGGAGAGGGGCTAGTTTTCGGCACAGATACGCAGTATTTT. Protein: CASSGRGEGLVFGTDTQYF.

The genes are TRBV4-3 and TRBJ2-5; D not resolved. The germline gives CDR1 LGHNA, CDR2 YSLEER. CDR3 size: 15 residues. V was cut by 4 bases and J by 5 bases, with 17 bases left in between. CDR3 residues: CASSRLMGRKETQYF. CDR3 nucleotide sequence: TGCGCCAGCAGCCGACTGATGGGCCGTAAGGAGACCCAGTACTTC.

This clone has only one observation. The chain recombines TRBV10-3 with TRBJ2-7; possible D gene TRBD1, 5 bases. Germline V CDR1 and CDR2: ENHRY, SYGVKD. The germline V and J ends were trimmed by 1 base and 5 bases, with 18 bases remaining between them. The CDR3 is 16 amino acids. In nucleotides, the CDR3 is TGTGCCATCAGTGAGTTGAGACCGCAGGGATCCGACGAGCAGTACTTC. It translates to CAISELRPQGSDEQYF.

V gene TRBV7-2 combines with J gene TRBJ2-1; D might be TRBD1 or TRBD2, each matching 5 bases. The V gene's germline CDR1 is SGHTA and CDR2 FQGNSA. The CDR3 has 16 residues. V lost 1 base and J lost 8, with 18 bases in between. The CDR3 coding sequence is TGTGCCAGCAGCTTAGTGTCCGGGACCCCGGCGGATGAGCAGTTCTTC. It is translated as CASSLVSGTPADEQFF.

The rearrangement uses TRBV5-8 and TRBJ2-4; D possibly corresponds to TRBD1 (6 bases). Germline V gene lookup returns CDR1 SGHTS and CDR2 YDEGEE. This CDR3 region has 18 residues. The V and J ends lost 4 bases and 0 bases respectively, with 20 bases between them. In DNA, the CDR3 is TGTGCCAGCAGCCCCGGGACATCAAGACTTCTAGCCAAAAACATTCAGTACTTC. Its protein product is CASSPGTSRLLAKNIQYF.

In DNA, the CDR3 is TGTGCCAGCAGCTTAGGGTTTACTGAAGCTTTCTTT. It codes for CASSLGFTEAFF. This chain joins TRBV7-9 and TRBJ1-1, with D unclear. V was pared by 1 base and J by 5 bases, with 5 bases between. The V gene's germline CDR1 is SEHNR and CDR2 FQNEAQ (reference sequence). The CDR3 loop spans 12 amino acids. The full variable domain, with the rest looked up from reference TRBV7-9 and TRBJ1-1, is DTGVSQNPRHKITKRGQNVTFRCDPISEHNRLYWYRQTLGQGPEFLTYFQNEAQLEKSRLLSDRFSAERPKGSFSTLEIQRTEQGDSAMYLCASSLGFTEAFFGQGTRLTVV.

This chain connects TRBV7-8 to TRBJ2-7; TRBD2 matches 7 bases. CDR1 is SGHVS and CDR2 is FQNEAQ in the germline V gene. The CDR3 runs 16 residues. V was pared by 5 bases and J by 3 bases, with 13 bases of the junction left unmatched. The CDR3 region is CASSPRRGEVDYEQYF. The CDR3 coding sequence is TGTGCCAGCAGCCCGCGCCGGGGGGAAGTGGACTACGAGCAGTACTTC. The entire variable domain, with the rest obtained from reference TRBV7-8 and TRBJ2-7, is as follows: GAGVSQSPRYKVAKRGQDVALRCDPISGHVSLFWYQQALGQGPEFLTYFQNEAQLDKSGLPSDRFFAERPEGSVSTLKIQRTQQEDSAVYLCASSPRRGEVDYEQYFGPGTRLTVT.

The J gene is TRBJ2-7, the V gene TRBV7-6; 8 nucleotides agree with TRBD1. The CDR3 extends over 15 amino acids. The germline V gene has CDR1 SGHVS and CDR2 FNYEAQ. The V segment lost 5 bases and the J segment 5 bases; nucleotides outside the gene matches: 11. CDR3 bases: TGTGCCAGCAGCGCCCGACAGGGGTTTCTTGACGAGCAGTACTTC. It specifies CASSARQGFLDEQYF. Looking up the rest from reference TRBV7-6 and TRBJ2-7 gives the full variable domain: GAGVSQSPRYKVTKRGQDVALRCDPISGHVSLYWYRQALGQGPEFLTYFNYEAQQDKSGLPNDRFSAERPEGSISTLTIQRTEQRDSAMYRCASSARQGFLDEQYFGPGTRLTVT.

The rearrangement joins TRBV6-1 to TRBJ2-7; the D call may be TRBD1 or TRBD2 (6 bases each). Trimming took 8 bases from V and 4 from J, leaving 12 bases between them. The CDR3 has 12 amino acids. Germline CDR1 and CDR2: MNHNS and SASEGT. The CDR3 nucleotides are TGTGCCAGCCTGGAGGGGGTATACGAGCAGTACTTC. This translates into CASLEGVYEQYF.

This chain connects TRBV13 to TRBJ1-6; D possibly corresponds to TRBD1 (6 bases). Trimming pared 3 bases from V and 6 bases from J, leaving 9 bases between. This CDR3 has 14 amino acids. Germline V lookup: CDR1 PRHDT, CDR2 FYEKMQ (reference sequence). The CDR3 here is CASSFTGFNSPLHF. CDR3 coding DNA: TGTGCCAGCAGCTTTACAGGGTTTAATTCACCCCTCCACTTT.

V and J are TRBV6-5 and TRBJ1-1, with 8 bases that match TRBD1. V lost 8 bases, J lost 3 bases, and 8 bases stayed unmatched. The CDR3 extends over 14 amino acids. The germline CDR1 and CDR2 sequences are MNHEY and SVGAGI. The CDR3 loop is CASGQGRWDTEAFF. CDR3 nucleotide sequence: TGTGCCAGCGGACAGGGACGGTGGGACACTGAAGCTTTCTTT.

The rearrangement links TRBV19 to TRBJ2-5, with D unresolved. Germline V gives CDR1 LNHDA, CDR2 SQIVND (reference sequence). The CDR3 extends over 15 amino acids. V lost 5 bases and J lost 5, with 18 bases in between. The CDR3 loop reads CASSVGPTKRETQYF. Here the CDR3 DNA reads TGTGCCAGTAGTGTAGGACCGACCAAACGGGAGACCCAGTACTTC.

The V and J genes are TRBV6-5 and TRBJ2-7; D not certain. The germline V and J ends were trimmed by 0 bases and 4 bases, with 7 bases remaining between them. Germline V lookup: CDR1 MNHEY, CDR2 SVGAGI. The CDR3 sequence is 13 residues long. CDR3 nucleotides: TGTGCCAGCAGTTACTCGAAGGGATACGAGCAGTACTTC. Translated, it gives CASSYSKGYEQYF.

The chain's CDR3 is CASSQQDGLANEKLFF. The CDR3 DNA follows: TGTGCCAGCAGCCAGCAAGACGGACTAGCTAATGAAAAACTGTTTTTT. The chain joins TRBV14 to TRBJ1-4; D unresolved. Trimming left V 3 bases short and J 3 bases short, with 14 bases between. Looked up from germline, CDR1 is SGHDN and CDR2 is FVKESK. The CDR3 extends over 16 amino acids.

This clone was recorded many times. The chain combines TRBV9 with TRBJ1-1; tentatively, D is TRBD1 (6 bases). Between the trimmed V and J ends, which lost 0 bases and 4 bases, there was a span of 13 bases. CDR1 is SGDLS and CDR2 is YYNGEE in the germline V gene. The CDR3 has 15 residues. The CDR3 reads CASSVEQGTFTEAFF. In nucleotides, the CDR3 is TGTGCCAGCAGCGTAGAGCAGGGGACGTTCACTGAAGCTTTCTTT.

The V gene is TRBV25-1, the J gene TRBJ1-2; D unclear. This CDR3 contains 15 residues. Germline V gene lookup returns CDR1 MGHDK and CDR2 SYGVNS. Trimming left V 2 bases short and J 4 bases short, with 14 bases between. CDR3 nucleotide sequence: TGTGCCAGCAGTGAACGGATAGGTCCCGTCTATGGCTACACCTTC. The encoded protein is CASSERIGPVYGYTF.

Comments on this clone: Within the sample, other DNA sequences also encode this same CDR3. This rearrangement joins TRBV14 to TRBJ1-1; no definite D call. V lost 1 base and J lost 3, with 6 bases in between. This CDR3 spans 13 amino acids. Germline V gene lookup returns CDR1 SGHDN and CDR2 FVKESK. This CDR3 is CASSQAGDTEAFF. CDR3 bases: TGTGCCAGCAGCCAAGCGGGCGACACTGAAGCTTTCTTT.

The chain joins TRBV11-2 to TRBJ2-7; D is undetermined. Germline CDR1 SGHAT, CDR2 FQNNGV. V was cut by 5 bases and J by 6 bases, with 11 bases left in between. The CDR3 spans 12 residues. The CDR3 nucleotides read TGTGCCAGCAGCCCACATCCGGGCGAGCAGTACTTC. Amino acid sequence: CASSPHPGEQYF.

The chain carries TRBV7-2 and TRBJ1-5; TRBD1 is a possible D gene (5 bases). This CDR3 region has 16 residues. Trimming took 5 bases from V and 6 from J, leaving 20 bases between them. CDR1 SGHTA and CDR2 FQGNSA come from the germline V gene. The CDR3 protein is CASSERSGPYSQPQHF. For the CDR3, the DNA is TGTGCCAGCAGCGAGAGATCAGGGCCTTATAGTCAGCCCCAGCATTTT.

The V and J genes are TRBV15 and TRBJ1-4, with a tentative D call TRBD1 (5 bases). Germline CDR1 reads LNHNV; CDR2 reads YYDKDF (reference sequence). V was pared by 3 bases and J by 8 bases, with 19 bases between. This CDR3 is 16 amino acids long. CDR3 DNA sequence: TGTGCCACCAGCAGCTCGGGACTCTCCGCTGGAGAAAAACTGTTTTTT. Translated: CATSSSGLSAGEKLFF.

V is TRBV9 and J is TRBJ2-1; D uncertain. The ends were cut back, 4 bases at V and 6 bases at J, with 20 bases in the middle. The CDR3 spans 16 residues. The V gene's germline CDR1 is SGDLS and CDR2 YYNGEE. The CDR3 DNA reads as TGTGCCAGCAGCACCCGACCCGGTCGGACCTTCAATGAGCAGTTCTTC. Protein product: CASSTRPGRTFNEQFF.

The CDR3: CASTAPGAEYEQYF. The CDR3 coding sequence is TGTGCCAGTACGGCGCCAGGGGCGGAATACGAGCAGTACTTC. This chain joins TRBV2 and TRBJ2-5; possibly TRBD1 for D (6 bases). The J call may be mistaken, given a closer DNA end match to TRBJ2-7. Germline CDR1 SNHLY, CDR2 FYNNEI. CDR3 length: 14 residues.

The chain carries TRBV27 and TRBJ2-7; 7 nucleotides agree with TRBD1. This CDR3 region has 14 residues. The V and J ends lost 4 bases and 3 bases, in that order; junction bases with no gene match: 6. CDR1 and CDR2 (germline): MNHEY, SMNVEV (reference sequence). The CDR3 bases are TGTGCCAGCAGTTCCAAACGACAGGGCTACGAGCAGTACTTC. Translated, it gives CASSSKRQGYEQYF.

The V and J genes are TRBV28 and TRBJ2-5, with TRBD1 identical over 9 bases. The CDR3 runs to 13 residues. J gave up 3 bases and V 5 bases, and 1 base lay outside the gene matches. Per germline, CDR1 MDHEN and CDR2 SYDVKM. CDR3 amino acids: CASSRTGEETQYF. The CDR3 DNA reads TGTGCCAGCAGTCGGACAGGGGAAGAGACCCAGTACTTC.

The chain links TRBV10-2 to TRBJ1-1; the D gene is possibly TRBD1 (6 bases). Trimming stripped 0 bases from V and 0 bases from J, with 8 bases between. CDR1 is WSHSY, CDR2 SAAADI, per germline. This CDR3 region has 15 residues. The CDR3 region is CASSESGALNTEAFF. CDR3 DNA: TGCGCCAGCAGTGAGTCGGGGGCTTTGAACACTGAAGCTTTCTTT.

The chain recombines TRBV4-1 with TRBJ2-5; D gene uncertain. In germline, CDR1 is MGHRA, CDR2 YSYEKL. The V end was cut by 2 bases, the J end by 7 bases, with 17 bases between. The CDR3 contains 15 residues. The CDR3 spells CASSQPTGFSRTQYF. The CDR3 coding sequence is TGCGCCAGCAGCCAACCCACGGGCTTCAGCCGGACCCAGTACTTC.

For this clone: Sequence at one end of the junction differs from germline and may be a read error. The genes are TRBV4-2 and TRBJ2-5; 9 positions match TRBD1. The CDR3 is 16 amino acids. The V gene's germline CDR1 is LGHNA and CDR2 YNFKEQ. The CDR3 here is CASSQDLDRGIKVLDF. As DNA, the CDR3 is TGTGCCAGCAGCCAAGATCTGGACAGGGGAATAAAGGTTCTGGACTTC.